The entry below describes one T cell receptor beta chain. Its antigen is as yet unknown. This specimen belongs to a study of shared clonotypes between healthy human individuals. General study findings and limits: Sequencing depth was a factor that was expected to affect clonotype sharing among donors.

Each subset's genomic DNA was split evenly across several immunoSEQ plates. Repertoires were generated with immunoSEQ multiplex PCR, while TCRdb's copy carries only in-frame clones and drops some. The sample lists about half a million clones; about 84% were seen once. The sequenced sample was PBMCs. The sequence was obtained from a woman between 35 and 50 years old in good health. Some clones in this sample may be carry-over from other donors' samples.

The CDR3 bases are TGTGCCAGCAGCCTCAGGACTAGCGGGAGGGCCGGAGAGCAGTACTTC. Translated: CASSLRTSGRAGEQYF. The chain uses TRBV28 and TRBJ2-7, with TRBD2 matching over 15 bases. CDR1 and CDR2 from the germline V gene are MDHEN and SYDVKM. After removal of 6 bases from V and 7 bases from J, the junction contained 10 bases not matched to a gene. The CDR3 has 16 amino acids.